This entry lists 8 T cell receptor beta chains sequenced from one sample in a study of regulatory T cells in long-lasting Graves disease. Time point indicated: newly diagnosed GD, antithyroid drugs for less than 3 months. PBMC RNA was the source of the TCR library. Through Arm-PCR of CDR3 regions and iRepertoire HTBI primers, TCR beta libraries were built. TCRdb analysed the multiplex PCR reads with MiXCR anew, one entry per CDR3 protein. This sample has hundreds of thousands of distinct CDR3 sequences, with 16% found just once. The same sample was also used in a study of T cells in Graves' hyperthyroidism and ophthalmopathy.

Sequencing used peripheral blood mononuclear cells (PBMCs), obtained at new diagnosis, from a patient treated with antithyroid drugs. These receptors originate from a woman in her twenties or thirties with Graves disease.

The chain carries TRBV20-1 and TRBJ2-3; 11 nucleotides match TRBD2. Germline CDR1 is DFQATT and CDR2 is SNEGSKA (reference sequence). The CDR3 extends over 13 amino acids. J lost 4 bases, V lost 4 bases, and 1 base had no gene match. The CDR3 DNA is TGCAGTGCTATAGCGGGAGGGCCAGATACGCAGTATTTT. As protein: CSAIAGGPDTQYF.

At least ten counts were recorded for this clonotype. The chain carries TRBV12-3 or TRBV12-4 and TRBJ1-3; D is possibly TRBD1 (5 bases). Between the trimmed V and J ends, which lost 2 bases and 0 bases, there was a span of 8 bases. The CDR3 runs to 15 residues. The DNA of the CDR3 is TGTGCCAGCAGTTTAAGACAGAGCTCTGGAAACACCATATATTTT. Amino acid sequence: CASSLRQSSGNTIYF.

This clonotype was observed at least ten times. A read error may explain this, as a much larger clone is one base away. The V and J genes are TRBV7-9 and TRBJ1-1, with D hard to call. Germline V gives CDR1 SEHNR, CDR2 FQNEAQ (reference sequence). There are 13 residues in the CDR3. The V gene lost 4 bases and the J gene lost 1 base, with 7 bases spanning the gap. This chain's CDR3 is CASSSPGNTEAFF. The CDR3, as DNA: TGTGCCAGCAGCTCCCCTGGGAACACTGAAGCTTTCTTT.

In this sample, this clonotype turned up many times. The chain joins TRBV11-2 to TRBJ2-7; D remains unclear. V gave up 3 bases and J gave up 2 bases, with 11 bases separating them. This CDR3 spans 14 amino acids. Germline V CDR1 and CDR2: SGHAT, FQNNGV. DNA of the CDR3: TGTGCCAGCAGCTTGGGTGACGGTCCCTACGAGCAGTACTTC. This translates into CASSLGDGPYEQYF.

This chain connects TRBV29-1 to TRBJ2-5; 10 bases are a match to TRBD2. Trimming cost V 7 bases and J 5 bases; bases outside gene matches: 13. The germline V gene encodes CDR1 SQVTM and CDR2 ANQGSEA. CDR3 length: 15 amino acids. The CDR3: CSAWEPSGRSETQYF. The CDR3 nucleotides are TGCAGCGCCTGGGAGCCTAGCGGGAGAAGCGAGACCCAGTACTTC.

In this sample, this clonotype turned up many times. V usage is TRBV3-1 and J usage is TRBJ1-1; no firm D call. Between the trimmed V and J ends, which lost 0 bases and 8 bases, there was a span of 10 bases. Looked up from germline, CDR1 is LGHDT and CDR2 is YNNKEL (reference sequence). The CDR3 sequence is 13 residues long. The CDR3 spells CASSQDTRSEAFF. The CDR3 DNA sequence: TGTGCCAGCAGCCAAGACACTCGATCCGAAGCTTTCTTT.

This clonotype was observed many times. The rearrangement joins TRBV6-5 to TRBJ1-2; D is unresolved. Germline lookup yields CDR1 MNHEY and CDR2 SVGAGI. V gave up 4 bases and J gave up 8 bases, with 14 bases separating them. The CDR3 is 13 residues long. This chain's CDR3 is CASSFGGRGGYTF. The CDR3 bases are TGTGCCAGCAGTTTCGGCGGGAGAGGGGGCTACACCTTC.

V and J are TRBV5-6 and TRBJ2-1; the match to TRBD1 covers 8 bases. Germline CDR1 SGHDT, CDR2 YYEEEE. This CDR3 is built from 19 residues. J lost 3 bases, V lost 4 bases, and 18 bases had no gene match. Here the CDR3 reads CASSPPGQAGGRYYNEQFF. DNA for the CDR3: TGTGCCAGCAGCCCTCCGGGACAGGCCGGCGGGCGATACTACAATGAGCAGTTCTTC.